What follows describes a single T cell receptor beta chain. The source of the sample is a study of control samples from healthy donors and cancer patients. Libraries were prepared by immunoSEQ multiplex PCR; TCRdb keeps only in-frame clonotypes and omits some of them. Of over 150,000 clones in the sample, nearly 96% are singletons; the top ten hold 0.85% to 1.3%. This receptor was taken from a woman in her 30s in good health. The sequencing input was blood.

In DNA form, the CDR3 reads TGTGCCAGCAGTTTAAGAGGGGTCAGTATGGCAACTAATGAAAAACTGTTTTTT. Protein product: CASSLRGVSMATNEKLFF. The V and J genes are TRBV28 and TRBJ1-4, with D possibly TRBD1 on 5 matching bases. Deletions cut 2 bases from V and 0 bases from J, with 16 bases between. Germline values: CDR1 MDHEN, CDR2 SYDVKM. CDR3 length equals 18 residues.